A selection of T cell receptor beta chains follows, all from one sample in a study of blood T cell repertoires in COVID-19. The protocol was immunoSEQ multiplex PCR, while the TCRdb copy is restricted to in-frame clones and leaves out a portion. The table shows approximately 89,000 clones, with 75% to 85% occurring only once. The sample consisted of peripheral blood. The receptors come from a woman of 80 years or more with acute or convalescent COVID-19. CDR3s include the opening cysteine and the closing phenylalanine or tryptophan. The D gene is left open where the match is weak. Part of the rows lack a size; the others show once, few, many or a class for expanded clones.

v_gene	j_gene	d_gene	abundance	CDR3aa	CDR3nt
TRBV2	TRBJ2-4	TRBD1	few	CASSLTQGALSKNIQYF	TGTGCCAGCAGCTTAACCCAGGGGGCATTGTCAAAAAACATTCAGTACTTC
TRBV6-1	TRBJ1-2	TRBD1	.	CASSELSGTGGYTF	TGTGCCAGCAGTGAACTTTCGGGGACAGGGGGCTACACCTTC
TRBV5-6	TRBJ1-6	.	.	CASSLRYRGNSPLHF	TGTGCCAGCAGCTTGAGGTATCGAGGGAATTCACCCCTCCACTTT
TRBV15	TRBJ2-7	TRBD1	.	CATSSRQGEDEQYF	TGTGCCACCAGCTCTCGACAGGGGGAGGACGAGCAGTACTTC
TRBV2	TRBJ2-3	.	.	CASSEALRADTQYF	TGTGCCAGCAGTGAAGCGCTTCGGGCAGATACGCAGTATTTT
TRBV6-5	TRBJ2-5	.	.	CASSYRSRETQYF	TGTGCCAGCAGTTACCGATCACGGGAGACCCAGTACTTC
TRBV7-9	TRBJ1-4	TRBD1	.	CASSLGRRQGDEKLFF	TGTGCCAGCAGCTTAGGGAGACGGCAGGGGGACGAAAAACTGTTTTTT
TRBV19	TRBJ2-7	TRBD2	.	CASSEASGTPTQYF	TGTGCCAGTAGCGAGGCTAGCGGCACCCCGACGCAGTACTTC
TRBV19	TRBJ1-1	TRBD1	.	CASSIDRGWDSTEAFF	TGTGCCAGTAGTATTGACAGGGGATGGGATAGCACTGAAGCTTTCTTT
TRBV4-1	TRBJ2-7	TRBD1	.	CASSQVSGGYEQYF	TGCGCCAGCAGCCAAGTGTCAGGGGGCTACGAGCAGTACTTC
TRBV19	TRBJ2-7	.	.	CARHLMVNEQYF	TGTGCCAGACATTTAATGGTAAACGAGCAGTACTTC
TRBV15	TRBJ2-5	.	.	CATSRDRVARSGETQYF	TGTGCCACCAGCAGAGATCGGGTAGCGAGGTCTGGAGAGACCCAGTACTTC
TRBV7-9	TRBJ2-5	.	.	CASSLRVQGYEQETQYF	TGTGCCAGCAGCTTAAGGGTTCAGGGATACGAACAAGAGACCCAGTACTTC
TRBV7-2	TRBJ2-7	TRBD2	.	CASSLGPSGRRSSYEQYF	TGTGCCAGCAGCTTAGGTCCTAGCGGGAGGCGAAGCTCCTACGAGCAGTACTTC
TRBV30	TRBJ1-1	.	.	CAWSGQANTEAFF	TGTGCCTGGAGTGGGCAGGCGAACACTGAAGCTTTCTTT
TRBV7-2	TRBJ2-7	.	.	CASSRLGAYEQYF	TGTGCCAGCAGCAGATTAGGGGCCTACGAGCAGTACTTC
TRBV19	TRBJ2-7	TRBD1	.	CASSIRTGYYEQYF	TGTGCCAGTAGTATCAGGACAGGGTATTACGAGCAGTACTTC
TRBV5-5	TRBJ1-2	.	.	CASRGHTNYGYTF	TGTGCCAGCAGGGGACACACTAACTATGGCTACACCTTC
TRBV5-1	TRBJ2-1	TRBD1	.	CASSSAGQGRNEQFF	TGCGCCAGCAGCTCCGCCGGACAGGGTAGGAATGAGCAGTTCTTC
TRBV19	TRBJ2-1	.	.	CASSQRNEQFF	TGTGCCAGTAGTCAGCGCAATGAGCAGTTCTTC
TRBV19	TRBJ2-6	TRBD2	.	CASTDRAGDGANVLTF	TGTGCCAGTACCGATCGGGCGGGGGATGGGGCCAACGTCCTGACTTTC
TRBV11-2	TRBJ2-1	TRBD2	.	CASSYRRQGLAGNEQFF	TGTGCCAGCAGCTACCGAAGGCAGGGACTAGCGGGAAATGAGCAGTTCTTC
TRBV30	TRBJ1-2	.	few	CAWSVEPIYGYTF	TGTGCCTGGAGTGTAGAGCCGATCTATGGCTACACCTTC
TRBV5-4	TRBJ1-2	TRBD1	.	CASSLAGTAYGYTF	TGTGCCAGCAGCTTGGCGGGGACAGCCTATGGCTACACCTTC
TRBV28	TRBJ2-3	.	.	CASNLGGESDTQYF	TGTGCCAGCAACTTGGGGGGTGAGTCAGATACGCAGTATTTT
TRBV3-1/TRBV3-2	TRBJ1-5	.	.	CASSQRRDGNQPQHF	TGTGCCAGCAGCCAACGCAGGGATGGCAATCAGCCCCAGCATTTT
TRBV3-1/TRBV3-2	TRBJ1-1	.	few	CASRGGTEAFF	TGTGCCAGCAGAGGGGGCACTGAAGCTTTCTTT
TRBV5-1	TRBJ2-2	.	.	CASSMGTNTGELFF	TGCGCCAGCAGCATGGGGACTAACACCGGGGAGCTGTTTTTT
TRBV21-1	TRBJ1-2	.	.	CASTRFRGVEKNGYTF	TGTGCCAGCACCCGCTTCAGGGGAGTGGAAAAAAATGGCTACACCTTC
TRBV20-1	TRBJ2-5	.	few	CSASKQVGETQYF	TGCAGTGCTAGTAAACAGGTGGGAGAGACCCAGTACTTC
TRBV12-3/TRBV12-4	TRBJ2-3	.	.	CASGGGADTQYF	TGTGCCTCCGGCGGCGGGGCAGATACGCAGTATTTT
TRBV19	TRBJ2-5	.	.	CASRKERQETQYF	TGTGCCAGTAGAAAAGAGCGGCAAGAGACCCAGTACTTC
TRBV25-1	TRBJ1-2	.	.	CASGGGGRGVEGYTF	TGTGCCAGCGGTGGGGGAGGTCGGGGTGTGGAAGGCTACACCTTC
TRBV12-3/TRBV12-4	TRBJ1-2	TRBD1	.	CASSRDRIYGYTF	TGTGCCAGCAGTCGGGACAGAATCTATGGCTACACCTTC
TRBV21-1	TRBJ2-7	.	once	CASSRPDSLSYEQYF	TGTGCCAGCAGCCGACCTGACAGTCTCTCCTACGAGCAGTACTTC
TRBV18	TRBJ1-1	.	.	CASSADKNTEAFF	TGTGCCAGCTCGGCAGATAAGAACACTGAAGCTTTCTTT
TRBV5-1	TRBJ2-7	.	.	CASSFDPGQGGYEQYF	TGCGCCAGCAGCTTTGATCCTGGACAGGGAGGGTACGAGCAGTACTTC
TRBV9	TRBJ2-5	TRBD2	.	CASSVEVAGTEETQYF	TGTGCCAGCAGCGTAGAGGTAGCGGGGACCGAAGAGACCCAGTACTTC
TRBV19	TRBJ1-5	.	.	CASSIAPRGAGNSNQPQHF	TGTGCCAGTAGTATAGCCCCCCGGGGGGCCGGGAATAGCAATCAGCCCCAGCATTTT
TRBV27	TRBJ2-6	.	.	CASSLGDSWGFGANVLTF	TGTGCCAGCAGTTTAGGAGACTCTTGGGGCTTTGGGGCCAACGTCCTGACTTTC
TRBV4-1	TRBJ2-2	TRBD2	.	CASSLGGADTGELFF	TGCGCCAGCAGCCTCGGGGGGGCCGACACCGGGGAGCTGTTTTTT
TRBV4-2	TRBJ1-2	TRBD1	few	CASSLKTGGTENGYTF	TGTGCCAGCAGCTTGAAGACAGGGGGCACGGAAAATGGCTACACCTTC
TRBV2	TRBJ2-3	.	.	CASRKLGGTDTQYF	TGTGCCAGCAGGAAACTAGGAGGCACAGATACGCAGTATTTT
TRBV3-1/TRBV3-2	TRBJ2-7	.	.	CASSRAGGATYEQYF	TGTGCCAGCAGCCGAGCGGGCGGGGCCACCTACGAGCAGTACTTC
TRBV19	TRBJ2-1	TRBD1	.	CASNLQGMVGNEQFF	TGTGCCAGCAACTTACAGGGGATGGTAGGCAATGAGCAGTTCTTC
TRBV11-2	TRBJ2-7	TRBD2	few	CASSLGWGSGSRNEQYF	TGTGCCAGCAGCTTAGGATGGGGTAGCGGGAGCCGCAACGAGCAGTACTTC
TRBV19	TRBJ1-2	.	once	CASSISLLITENYGYTF	TGTGCCAGTAGTATCAGTTTACTAATCACTGAAAACTATGGCTACACCTTC